This T cell receptor beta chain was profiled in a study of Ad26.COV2.S vaccination and SARS-CoV-2 variants. Study-wide context: Intramuscularly, Ad26.COV2.S was given either once or twice, 56 days apart.

Remarks on this clone: No antigen is known for it.

Study-wide results and caveats: With respect to non-spike TCR breadth, vaccine and placebo recipients were similar.

The sample's treatment: about 20 received Ad26.COV2.S at low or high dose, single or two shots; about five received placebo; per-sample allocation not given. Specimens were obtained on day 63 following the first vaccine or placebo injection. The trim removed 4 bases at V and 5 bases at J, leaving 11 bases unmatched. Germline-derived CDR1 and CDR2 are SGHTA and FQGNSA. The CDR3 sequence is 16 residues long. The method was immunoSEQ multiplex PCR; TCRdb's version includes in-frame clones alone and lacks a portion of them. The data contain about 350,000 clones, 88% of them singletons. The chain combines TRBV7-2 with TRBJ2-7, with 10 bases matching TRBD1. This sample comprised peripheral blood, obtained in a trial of Ad26.COV2.S vaccine versus placebo. This clonotype was sampled from a person aged 18-60 years who received the Ad26.COV2.S COVID-19 vaccine or a placebo. CDR3 sequence (DNA): TGTGCCAGCAGCTGGGGACAGGGGCGACTACCCAACGAGCAGTACTTC. It codes for CASSWGQGRLPNEQYF. Complete variable domain (other parts from reference TRBV7-2 and TRBJ2-7): GAGVSQSPSNKVTEKGKDVELRCDPISGHTALYWYRQSLGQGLEFLIYFQGNSAPDKSGLPSDRFSAERTGGSVSTLTIQRTQQEDSAVYLCASSWGQGRLPNEQYFGPGTRLTVT.